The entry that follows covers one T cell receptor beta chain sequence. The data originate from a study of blood T cell repertoires in COVID-19. CDR3 length: 15 amino acids. V lost 3 bases, J lost 2 bases, and 3 bases stayed unmatched. CDR1 is SGDLS and CDR2 is YYNGEE in the germline V gene. In the original analysis: Amplification with reference gene primers provided the estimates of nucleated cell counts. Data came from immunoSEQ multiplex PCR; TCRdb stores just in-frame clones and leaves some out. The V and J calls and the clone size are those of that table, but D and trimming were determined from the DNA. The data contain more than 95,000 clones, around 80% of them seen just once; the ten biggest clones take up about 6.8%.

The receptor was isolated from a man aged 65 to 85 with acute or convalescent COVID-19. V and J are TRBV9 and TRBJ2-5; 11 nucleotides align to TRBD2. What was sequenced was peripheral blood. The CDR3 here is CASSASGGRQETQYF. DNA for the CDR3: TGTGCCAGCAGCGCTAGCGGGGGGAGACAAGAGACCCAGTACTTC.